The rows below give T cell receptor beta chains drawn from one sample of a study of T cell repertoires and HLA-DP antigens. No antigen is known for these receptors. Here immunoSEQ multiplex PCR was the method, and the copy in TCRdb shows in-frame clones only, minus some. The sample shows roughly 70,000 clones, about four fifths of them seen only once. Sequenced input: CD4+ T cells from PBMCs. The receptors shown here come from a man aged 60 to 69 in good health and CMV-seronegative. Each CDR3 is given with its conserved first and last residue. Fields, in order: clone size, D gene, J gene, V gene, CDR3 protein, CDR3 DNA. D genes are given only for firm matches. Not all rows give a size; the values are once, few, many and, for expanded clones, a class.

- | - | TRBJ2-5 | TRBV5-6 | CASSLAPETQYF | TGTGCCAGCAGCTTGGCCCCAGAGACCCAGTACTTC
few | - | TRBJ2-3 | TRBV29-1 | CSVGGRGSTDTQYF | TGCAGCGTTGGTGGGCGGGGTAGCACAGATACGCAGTATTTT
- | - | TRBJ1-6 | TRBV18 | CASSPSGGNSPLHF | TGTGCCAGCTCCCCGTCCGGGGGTAATTCACCCCTCCACTTT
- | - | TRBJ2-5 | TRBV15 | CATSRGGGTQETQYF | TGTGCCACCAGCAGAGGAGGAGGGACCCAAGAGACCCAGTACTTC
- | - | TRBJ2-7 | TRBV29-1 | CSVGNPSVEQYF | TGCAGCGTTGGCAACCCCTCTGTCGAGCAGTACTTC
- | - | TRBJ2-3 | TRBV9 | CASSVDGAEGTDTQYF | TGTGCCAGCAGCGTAGATGGAGCGGAGGGCACAGATACGCAGTATTTT
- | TRBD2 | TRBJ2-1 | TRBV9 | CASSVGGGLVDNEQFF | TGTGCCAGCAGCGTAGGAGGGGGACTAGTTGACAATGAGCAGTTCTTC
- | TRBD1 | TRBJ1-5 | TRBV11-2 | CASSPTLDRGAGQPQHF | TGTGCCAGCAGCCCAACCCTCGACAGGGGCGCGGGTCAGCCCCAGCATTTT
- | - | TRBJ1-6 | TRBV9 | CAIWGEISYNSPLHF | TGTGCCATCTGGGGGGAAATCTCCTATAATTCACCCCTCCACTTT
medium-sized | - | TRBJ1-2 | TRBV11-2 | CASSPSRGYGYTF | TGTGCCAGCAGCCCTTCCCGGGGCTATGGCTACACCTTC
many | TRBD1 | TRBJ2-5 | TRBV10-3 | CAISLDREETQYF | TGTGCCATCAGTCTCGACAGGGAAGAGACCCAGTACTTC
- | TRBD1 | TRBJ1-2 | TRBV18 | CASSPLGQGYASGYTF | TGTGCCAGCTCACCTTTAGGACAGGGATATGCTTCTGGCTACACCTTC
- | - | TRBJ1-2 | TRBV6-1 | CASSEQRTAHDVGYTF | TGTGCCAGCAGTGAACAAAGGACGGCCCACGATGTTGGCTACACCTTC
once | TRBD2 | TRBJ2-1 | TRBV19 | CASSTAGTSGSNEQFF | TGTGCCAGTAGCACCGCCGGGACTAGCGGGAGTAATGAGCAGTTCTTC
- | - | TRBJ2-6 | TRBV5-6 | CASSLLKHVAGANVLTF | TGTGCCAGCAGCCTCTTAAAACACGTCGCTGGGGCCAACGTCCTGACTTTC
- | TRBD2 | TRBJ2-1 | TRBV27 | CASSLSGRGGYNEQFF | TGTGCCAGCAGTCTTAGCGGGAGGGGGGGGTACAATGAGCAGTTCTTC
- | - | TRBJ2-2 | TRBV7-6 | CASSLTGGTGELFF | TGTGCCAGCAGTTTAACGGGCGGGACCGGGGAGCTGTTTTTT
- | TRBD1 | TRBJ2-1 | TRBV5-1 | CASSLGQGRHNEQFF | TGCGCCAGCAGCTTGGGACAGGGGAGGCACAATGAGCAGTTCTTC
- | - | TRBJ2-2 | TRBV5-1 | CASSLYGTNTGELFF | TGCGCCAGCAGCTTATACGGTACGAACACCGGGGAGCTGTTTTTT
- | TRBD2 | TRBJ2-5 | TRBV4-2 | CASSLSGSQQETQYF | TGTGCCAGCAGCCTTAGCGGGAGTCAACAAGAGACCCAGTACTTC
- | TRBD2 | TRBJ2-2 | TRBV5-1 | CASSLTGLAGGLTIGELFF | TGCGCCAGCAGTCTTACCGGACTAGCGGGGGGGCTCACTATCGGGGAGCTGTTTTTT
- | TRBD2 | TRBJ2-1 | TRBV5-8 | CASSLVVGLGYNEQFF | TGTGCCAGCAGCTTGGTGGTCGGACTAGGATACAATGAGCAGTTCTTC
- | - | TRBJ2-2 | TRBV11-3 | CASSLVGPIDTGELFF | TGTGCCAGCAGCTTAGTAGGTCCGATTGACACCGGGGAGCTGTTTTTT
once | - | TRBJ1-3 | TRBV19 | CASSLQGSGNTIYF | TGTGCCAGTAGTCTACAGGGCTCTGGAAACACCATATATTTT
- | TRBD1 | TRBJ1-2 | TRBV7-2 | CASSATGAVVYGYTF | TGTGCCAGCAGCGCGACAGGGGCGGTTGTCTATGGCTACACCTTC
- | TRBD1 | TRBJ1-2 | TRBV2 | CASSEAVGQALYGYTF | TGTGCCAGCAGTGAAGCGGTAGGACAGGCCCTCTATGGCTACACCTTC
- | TRBD1 | TRBJ1-2 | TRBV27 | CASRYRRGRGGYTF | TGTGCCAGCAGATATCGCAGGGGGCGGGGTGGCTACACCTTC
- | TRBD2 | TRBJ2-4 | TRBV29-1 | CSVLGLAYKNIQYF | TGCAGCGTGCTGGGACTAGCGTACAAAAACATTCAGTACTTC
- | TRBD1 | TRBJ2-3 | TRBV5-6 | CASSLRQGATDTQYF | TGTGCCAGCAGCTTAAGGCAGGGGGCCACAGATACGCAGTATTTT
many | - | TRBJ1-2 | TRBV5-1 | CASSLAVSYGYTF | TGCGCCAGCAGCTTGGCGGTTTCCTATGGCTACACCTTC
- | - | TRBJ2-5 | TRBV18 | CASSPWEAVTQYF | TGTGCCAGCTCACCTTGGGAGGCTGTGACCCAGTACTTC
few | - | TRBJ1-2 | TRBV11-2 | CASSLDPSGSYTF | TGTGCCAGCAGCTTAGATCCTTCCGGGAGCTACACCTTC
- | - | TRBJ2-3 | TRBV29-1 | CSSAGYWGTQYF | TGCAGCTCTGCCGGCTATTGGGGTACGCAGTATTTT
few | TRBD2 | TRBJ2-3 | TRBV11-2 | CASSLEASGTQYF | TGTGCCAGCAGCTTAGAGGCTAGCGGAACGCAGTATTTT
- | - | TRBJ1-4 | TRBV30 | CAWSVMGVTNEKLFF | TGTGCCTGGAGTGTAATGGGAGTAACTAATGAAAAACTGTTTTTT
- | - | TRBJ1-1 | TRBV11-3 | CASSQGMNTEAFF | TGTGCCAGCAGCCAGGGGATGAACACTGAAGCTTTCTTT
- | - | TRBJ1-2 | TRBV11-1 | CASSARDGYTF | TGTGCCAGCAGCGCAAGGGATGGCTACACCTTC
- | TRBD1 | TRBJ2-5 | TRBV7-2 | CASSRQGVGETQYF | TGTGCCAGCAGCCGACAGGGGGTAGGGGAGACCCAGTACTTC
few | - | TRBJ1-1 | TRBV29-1 | CSGQNTEAFF | TGCAGCGGACAGAACACTGAAGCTTTCTTT
- | - | TRBJ2-2 | TRBV30 | CACLQGEGRKTGELFF | TGTGCCTGCCTTCAGGGGGAGGGGAGAAAAACCGGGGAGCTGTTTTTT
- | - | TRBJ2-4 | TRBV25-1 | CASSEWGGAESAKNIQYF | TGTGCCAGCAGTGAATGGGGCGGGGCAGAATCAGCCAAAAACATTCAGTACTTC
once | TRBD1 | TRBJ2-3 | TRBV4-3 | CASSPGDRGADTQYF | TGCGCCAGCAGCCCCGGCGACAGGGGGGCAGATACGCAGTATTTT
- | - | TRBJ1-1 | TRBV5-1 | CASSLESEAFF | TGCGCCAGCAGCTTGGAGTCCGAAGCTTTCTTT
- | - | TRBJ2-4 | TRBV14 | CASSQDATAKNIQYF | TGTGCCAGCAGCCAAGATGCGACAGCCAAAAACATTCAGTACTTC
- | - | TRBJ1-5 | TRBV2 | CASSDGNYQPQHF | TGTGCCAGCAGTGACGGTAACTATCAGCCCCAGCATTTT
few | TRBD1 | TRBJ1-2 | TRBV19 | CASSTVGQGNYGYTF | TGTGCCAGTAGTACCGTTGGACAGGGGAACTATGGCTACACCTTC
- | - | TRBJ2-1 | TRBV7-3 | CASSLGRIYNEQFF | TGTGCCAGCAGCTTAGGGAGGATCTACAATGAGCAGTTCTTC
- | - | TRBJ2-5 | TRBV5-1 | CASSLGAGLETQYF | TGCGCCAGCAGCTTGGGGGCGGGGCTGGAGACCCAGTACTTC
- | TRBD2 | TRBJ2-3 | TRBV7-3 | CASSHGGGRGTDTQYF | TGTGCCAGCAGCCATGGCGGCGGGAGGGGGACAGATACGCAGTATTTT
- | TRBD2 | TRBJ2-2 | TRBV9 | CASSPLAGTNTGELFF | TGTGCCAGCAGCCCTCTAGCGGGGACGAACACCGGGGAGCTGTTTTTT
- | TRBD2 | TRBJ2-3 | TRBV5-1 | CASGQPGTSGPRTQYF | TGCGCCAGCGGACAGCCCGGGACTAGCGGACCCAGGACGCAGTATTTT
- | - | TRBJ1-5 | TRBV11-2 | CASSFSGNPNSNQPQHF | TGTGCCAGCAGCTTTTCAGGGAACCCCAATAGCAATCAGCCCCAGCATTTT
- | TRBD1 | TRBJ1-1 | TRBV5-4 | CASSPGQGLSTEAFF | TGTGCCAGCAGCCCAGGACAGGGGTTGAGCACTGAAGCTTTCTTT
few | TRBD1 | TRBJ2-1 | TRBV5-1 | CASSLQPGQGGEQFF | TGCGCCAGCAGCTTGCAGCCGGGACAGGGGGGTGAGCAGTTCTTC
- | TRBD2 | TRBJ2-3 | TRBV7-2 | CASSLAGLGLDTQYF | TGTGCCAGCAGCTTAGCCGGACTAGGCCTGGATACGCAGTATTTT
- | - | TRBJ2-3 | TRBV7-2 | CASSLYPGSTDTQYF | TGTGCCAGCAGCTTATATCCAGGGAGCACAGATACGCAGTATTTT
- | TRBD1 | TRBJ2-4 | TRBV6-5 | CASSGRQGRNIQYF | TGTGCCAGCAGTGGTCGACAGGGACGAAACATTCAGTACTTC
- | - | TRBJ1-1 | TRBV9 | CASSVVGHTEAFF | TGTGCCAGCAGCGTAGTGGGGCACACTGAAGCTTTCTTT
- | TRBD1 | TRBJ2-1 | TRBV15 | CATSKGTGNEQFF | TGTGCCACCAGCAAGGGGACAGGGAATGAGCAGTTCTTC